This entry concerns a single T cell receptor (beta chain). TCRdb reanalysed the RT-PCR reads using MiXCR and keeps one entry per CDR3 protein. This table has 650,000 to 800,000 distinct CDR3 sequences, 14% appearing once. The clonotype comes from a female donor in good health, serving as a healthy control. Input material: memory CD4+ T cells from blood.

CDR3 DNA sequence: TGCAGTGTCCCTGCTGGGACAGGTCGAGATACGCAGTATTTT. Translation: CSVPAGTGRDTQYF. The chain has TRBV20-1 and TRBJ2-3; TRBD1 matches at 8 bases. With V trimmed by 7 bases and J by 5 bases, 11 bases remained unmatched. The CDR3 is 14 amino acids. Germline CDR1 DFQATT, CDR2 SNEGSKA (reference sequence).